This is a list of T cell receptor beta chains from one sample in a study of blood T cells in healthy people across ages. TCRdb independently ran MiXCR on the 5' RACE reads; one entry per CDR3 protein. In the table there are about 290,000 distinct CDR3 sequences, roughly 27% of which are singletons. The sequenced material came from blood. The receptor set was obtained from a woman between 65 and 79 years old in good health. Both conserved end residues are part of each CDR3. D genes are given only for firm matches. Clone size is shown for a subset of rows, as once, few, many or a class of expanded clone.

J,V,D,size,CDR3,DNA
TRBJ1-1,TRBV29-1,.,.,CSVVRAMNTEAFF,TGCAGCGTTGTTAGGGCCATGAACACTGAAGCTTTCTTT
TRBJ1-6,TRBV28,.,few,CASSLRGTPSSPLHF,TGTGCCAGCAGCCTCCGGGGGACGCCTAGTTCACCCCTCCACTTT
TRBJ1-6,TRBV5-1,TRBD1,many,CASSRTGGEYSPLHF,TGCGCCAGCAGCCGGACAGGGGGCGAGTATTCACCCCTCCACTTT
TRBJ2-1,TRBV6-5,TRBD2,.,CASSYSPSGAYNEQFF,TGTGCCAGCAGTTACTCGCCCAGCGGGGCATACAATGAGCAGTTCTTC
TRBJ2-1,TRBV7-3,.,.,CASSLGVSSYNGQFF,TGTGCCAGCAGCCTCGGGGTCAGCTCCTACAATGGGCAGTTCTTC
TRBJ2-3,TRBV6-2/TRBV6-3,.,few,CASSSGYTDTQCF,TGTGCCAGCAGTTCTGGCTACACAGATACGCAGTGTTTT
TRBJ2-3,TRBV6-5,TRBD2,few,CASSYRVAGADTQYF,TGTGCCAGCAGTTACAGGGTAGCGGGAGCTGATACGCAGTATTTT
TRBJ1-4,TRBV5-1,TRBD1,.,CASSSQGRFEKLFF,TGCGCCAGCAGCTCACAGGGGAGGTTTGAAAAACTGTTTTTT
TRBJ2-5,TRBV7-9,.,.,CASSNQQGKKETQYF,TGTGCCAGCAGCAACCAACAGGGAAAGAAAGAGACCCAGTACTTC
TRBJ1-2,TRBV4-3,.,.,CASSQDLGSYGYTF,TGCGCCAGCAGCCAAGATTTAGGGTCCTATGGCTACACCTTC
TRBJ1-6,TRBV20-1,TRBD1,many,CSAIRQGYNSPLHF,TGCAGTGCCATCCGACAGGGGTATAATTCACCCCTCCACTTT
TRBJ2-7,TRBV20-1,TRBD1,.,CSAEGDRVSYEQYF,TGCAGTGCCGAAGGGGACAGGGTATCCTACGAGCAGTACTTC
TRBJ2-7,TRBV20-1,TRBD1,.,CSARRSGGTYEQYF,TGCAGTGCTAGAAGGTCAGGGGGTACCTACGAGCAGTACTTC
TRBJ1-4,TRBV4-1,.,.,CASSPSKSTLGEKLFF,TGCGCCAGCAGCCCATCCAAGAGCACATTAGGGGAAAAACTGTTTTTT
TRBJ1-2,TRBV2,.,.,CASSVTGDYGYTF,TGTGCCAGCAGTGTGACGGGGGACTATGGCTACACCTTC